The present TCR beta chain was sequenced within a study of T cell responses to AZD1222 COVID-19 vaccine. Study-level findings and limits: Among the donors, most were white British and more were female, and clonal diversity was possibly underestimated. Regions left unmutated in variants are reportedly the target of nearly half of spike-specific TCRs. The repertoires were collected only after the peak T cell response.

This clone was seen only once. The target antigen is unknown. Profiled with immunoSEQ multiplex PCR; TCRdb holds only in-frame clones, not every one. This table holds 150,000 to 180,000 clones, roughly nine tenths found once. The starting material was peripheral blood, obtained on day 0 of AZD1222 vaccination. The receptor's source is an adult in good health.

CDR3 residues: CASRMRGQGGLNTEAFF. CDR3 bases: TGCGCCAGCAGAATGAGGGGACAGGGGGGCCTGAACACTGAAGCTTTCTTT. This chain uses TRBV5-1 with TRBJ1-1; 11 bases are shared with TRBD1. CDR1 SGHRS and CDR2 YFSETQ come from the germline V gene. V lost 5 bases, J lost 0 bases, and 9 bases stayed unmatched. This CDR3 has 17 amino acids.